The clone carrying this T cell receptor beta chain was observed a single time. Trimming left V 1 base short and J 1 base short, with 13 bases between. From germline, CDR1 is SEHNR and CDR2 FQNEAQ (reference sequence). The CDR3 loop spans 16 amino acids. Methods used by the authors: Nucleated cell counts were estimated from reference gene primer amplification. The table came from immunoSEQ multiplex PCR; TCRdb's copy has only in-frame clones and leaves some out. V and J calls and clone size are copied from that table; D and trimming were computed from the DNA. The sample records around 24,000 clones, roughly 80% being singletons. This entry belongs to a study of blood T cell repertoires in COVID-19. Study-level background: The study drew acute and convalescent COVID-19 samples from the United States, Italy and Spain. Sources were T cells, B-cell-depleted T cells, or PBMCs; the material itself was cDNA or gDNA.

The chain couples TRBV7-9 to TRBJ1-1; D gene unclear. The sample consisted of peripheral blood. The TCR comes from a woman of 80 years or more with acute or convalescent COVID-19. The DNA of the CDR3 is TGTGCCAGCAGCTTAGGAGCGGTTTCAGGGAACACTGAAGCTTTCTTT. Residues: CASSLGAVSGNTEAFF.